This TCR beta chain was documented in a study of shared clonotypes between healthy human individuals. Study findings and constraints: An anticipated effect of sequencing depth on clonotype sharing among donors was recognized. It was observed that approximately 5% of naive CD4 clonotypes were shared across several donors.

Using immunoSEQ multiplex PCR, the repertoire was profiled, and TCRdb retains in-frame clones only, with some absent. The sample lists about 2.4 million clones; more than 90% were seen once. The germline V and J ends were trimmed by 7 bases and 0 bases, with 3 bases remaining between them. The CDR3 is 11 amino acids. Looked up from germline, CDR1 is SGHRS and CDR2 is YFSETQ. In its sample, this clone was seen once. What it recognizes is unknown. Healthy HIV-negative adults without recent acute infections or vaccinations served as donors. This receptor was taken from a man in his late teens or twenties in good health. The chain combines TRBV5-1 with TRBJ2-3; D remains unclear. The sample taken for sequencing was naive CD4+ T cells sorted from blood. Subset denoted: CD45RA+ positively selected. CDR3 amino acids: CASGSTDTQYF. In nucleotides, the CDR3 is TGCGCCAGCGGTAGCACAGATACGCAGTATTTT. Full variable domain (rest looked up from reference TRBV5-1 and TRBJ2-3): KAGVTQTPRYLIKTRGQQVTLSCSPISGHRSVSWYQQTPGQGLQFLFEYFSETQRNKGNFPGRFSGRQFSNSRSEMNVSTLELGDSALYLCASGSTDTQYFGPGTRLTVL.